Below, 13 T cell receptor beta chains from the same sample are listed, as sequenced in a study of blood T cell repertoires in COVID-19. Repertoires were generated with immunoSEQ multiplex PCR, while TCRdb's copy carries only in-frame clones and drops some. The sample lists fewer than 250,000 clones, 83% occurring once. Sequenced: peripheral blood. The receptors were gathered from a man between 45 and 60 years old with active or convalescent COVID-19.

The rearrangement uses TRBV5-1 and TRBJ1-2; D might be TRBD1 (6 bases). V shed 4 bases and J shed 8 bases, with 21 bases lying between them. This CDR3 has 15 residues. Germline CDR1 is SGHRS and CDR2 is YFSETQ. This chain's CDR3 is CASSPLPGTSEGYTF. The CDR3 DNA sequence: TGCGCCAGCAGCCCCCTCCCCGGGACATCGGAAGGCTACACCTTC.

This rearrangement joins TRBV28 to TRBJ2-7; 10 nucleotides align to TRBD1. Germline V gene data show CDR1 as MDHEN and CDR2 as SYDVKM. The CDR3 covers 14 residues. V was pared by 3 bases and J by 9 bases, with 8 bases of the junction left unmatched. The CDR3 DNA follows: TGTGCCAGCAGTTTCCCCGGGACAGGGGTTGGGCAGTACTTC. It translates to CASSFPGTGVGQYF.

This chain links TRBV29-1 with TRBJ2-3, with 10 bases aligning to TRBD1. Germline lookup yields CDR1 SQVTM and CDR2 ANQGSEA. The CDR3 length is 14 residues. Trimming at V came to 6 bases and at J to 2 bases, leaving 5 bases not matched to a gene. CDR3 in DNA: TGCAGCGTGGGGGACAGGGGATACACAGATACGCAGTATTTT. Protein product: CSVGDRGYTDTQYF.

The chain links TRBV27 to TRBJ1-6; 7 nucleotides match TRBD1. Per germline, CDR1 MNHEY and CDR2 SMNVEV (reference sequence). This CDR3 spans 16 amino acids. V lost 2 bases to trimming and J lost 8 bases; unmatched junction nucleotides: 9. For the CDR3, the DNA is TGTGCCAGCAGTTTAGTTTCCGCCAGGGGGTATTCACCCCTCCACTTT. Translation gives CASSLVSARGYSPLHF.

This chain connects TRBV6-5 to TRBJ1-2; possible D gene TRBD1, 5 bases. The CDR3 contains 15 residues. The germline V and J ends were trimmed by 4 bases and 3 bases, with 15 bases remaining between them. In germline, CDR1 is MNHEY, CDR2 SVGAGI. The CDR3 spells CASSLMGGKHYGYTF. The CDR3 DNA follows: TGTGCCAGCAGTTTGATGGGGGGAAAGCACTATGGCTACACCTTC.

As DNA, the CDR3 is TGTGCCAGCAGGGATGGGACAGCCTTCTCCTACGAGCAGTACTTC. It codes for CASRDGTAFSYEQYF. The chain recombines TRBV12-1 with TRBJ2-7; the table's TRBD1 call for D was not verified on the DNA. TRBV12-1 is tagged as a pseudogene. This CDR3 region has 15 residues.

This chain joins TRBV5-4 and TRBJ2-3; 9 bases map to TRBD2. J was trimmed by 5 bases and V by 0 bases; bases with no gene match: 7. From germline, CDR1 is SGHNT and CDR2 YYREEE (reference sequence). The CDR3 is 16 amino acids. CDR3 in DNA: TGTGCCAGCAGCTTGGGAGGCGGGGGGGCCGAAGATACGCAGTATTTT. It is translated as CASSLGGGGAEDTQYF.

CDR3 coding DNA: TGTGCCAGCAGCCTAAATCCGGGACTGAACACCGGGGAGCTGTTTTTT. Translated: CASSLNPGLNTGELFF. The V call is TRBV11-3, the J call TRBJ2-2, with a possible D match to TRBD2 (6 bases). Trimming left V 5 bases short and J 1 base short, with 14 bases between. The CDR3 extends over 16 amino acids. CDR1 and CDR2 from the germline V gene are SGHNT and YENEEA.

This chain uses TRBV18 with TRBJ1-6; D gene uncertain. V was shortened by 8 bases and J by 10 bases, with 12 bases between the two germline ends. Germline assignment: CDR1 KGHSH and CDR2 LQKENI. The CDR3 consists of 12 residues. The CDR3 DNA sequence: TGTGCCAGCCAAACTGAGGGATCACCCCTCCACTTT. Translation gives CASQTEGSPLHF. Supplemented by reference TRBV18 and TRBJ1-6, the full variable domain reads NAGVMQNPRHLVRRRGQEARLRCSPMKGHSHVYWYRQLPEEGLKFMVYLQKENIIDESGMPKERFSAEFPKEGPSILRIQQVVRGDSAAYFCASQTEGSPLHFGNGTRLTVT.

As DNA, the CDR3 is TGCGCCAGCAGCTTGGTACCTAGCGGGAGAGGGGAGACCCAGTACTTC. As protein: CASSLVPSGRGETQYF. The chain joins TRBV5-1 to TRBJ2-5; TRBD2 agrees at 10 bases. This CDR3 is built from 16 residues. Germline loops: CDR1 SGHRS, CDR2 YFSETQ. J lost 5 bases, V lost 0 bases, and 7 bases had no gene match.

The rearrangement joins TRBV5-1 to TRBJ1-3; 9 bases are shared with TRBD1. The CDR3 is 15 amino acids. CDR1 is SGHRS, CDR2 YFSETQ, per germline. V lost 0 bases to trimming and J lost 8 bases; unmatched junction nucleotides: 6. CDR3 sequence (DNA): TGCGCCAGCAGCTTGGTATGGACAGGGGAGGACACCATATATTTT. It codes for CASSLVWTGEDTIYF. The variable domain in full, with the rest retrieved from reference TRBV5-1 and TRBJ1-3, is KAGVTQTPRYLIKTRGQQVTLSCSPISGHRSVSWYQQTPGQGLQFLFEYFSETQRNKGNFPGRFSGRQFSNSRSEMNVSTLELGDSALYLCASSLVWTGEDTIYFGEGSWLTVV.

This clone was detected only once. The chain employs TRBV5-4 and TRBJ2-7; 7 bases agree with TRBD1. The CDR3 has 14 residues. Trimming cost V 3 bases and J 1 base; bases outside gene matches: 4. CDR1 is SGHNT and CDR2 is YYREEE in the germline V gene (reference sequence). The CDR3 DNA reads as TGTGCCAGCAGCTCGGGGACAGAATCCTACGAGCAGTACTTC. This translates into CASSSGTESYEQYF.

The chain employs TRBV7-9 and TRBJ2-2; D is undetermined. Germline V lookup: CDR1 SEHNR, CDR2 FQNEAQ (reference sequence). CDR3 length: 14 residues. Trimming removed 3 bases from V and 1 base from J, with 6 bases in between. The CDR3 region has the DNA TGTGCCAGCAGCTTGGGCAAGAACACCGGGGAGCTGTTTTTT. It encodes CASSLGKNTGELFF.